The subject of this entry is one TCR beta chain. This entry belongs to a study of T cells after somatic rescue of genetic block. The CDR3 is 15 amino acids. Losses at the gene ends were 4 bases for V and 5 bases for J; bases not matched to a gene: 8. Germline V gene data show CDR1 as MGHDK and CDR2 as SYGVNS. Sequencing was performed with immunoSEQ multiplex PCR; in TCRdb, only in-frame clones are kept and a portion is missing. The sample carries approximately 58,000 clones, approximately 96% recorded once. This receptor was obtained from a child in the first two years of life. Sequencing was done on a sample of peripheral blood mononuclear cells (PBMCs). The rearrangement links TRBV25-1 to TRBJ2-5; 9 bases line up with TRBD2. The CDR3 reads CASSGEASGKETQYF. The CDR3 bases are TGTGCCAGCAGTGGGGAGGCTAGCGGGAAGGAGACCCAGTACTTC.